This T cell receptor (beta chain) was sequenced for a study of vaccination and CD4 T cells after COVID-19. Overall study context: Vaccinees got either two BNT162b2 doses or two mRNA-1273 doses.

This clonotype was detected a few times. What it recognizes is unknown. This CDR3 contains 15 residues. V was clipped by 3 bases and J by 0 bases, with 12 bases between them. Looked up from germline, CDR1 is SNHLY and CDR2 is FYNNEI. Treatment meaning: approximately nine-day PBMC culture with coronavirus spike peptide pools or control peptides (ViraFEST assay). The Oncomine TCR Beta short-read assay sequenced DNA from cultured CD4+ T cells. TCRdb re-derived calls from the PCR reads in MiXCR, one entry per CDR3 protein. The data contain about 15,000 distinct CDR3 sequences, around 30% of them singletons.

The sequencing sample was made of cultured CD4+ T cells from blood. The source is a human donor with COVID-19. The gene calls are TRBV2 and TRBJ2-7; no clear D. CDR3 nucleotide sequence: TGTGCCAGCAGTGACGTAACCATTGGCTCCTACGAGCAGTACTTC. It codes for CASSDVTIGSYEQYF.